The entry that follows covers one T cell receptor (beta chain) sequence. No cognate antigen has been identified for it. There are no base qualities to consult, and no much larger clone falls within one base. The V end loses 0 bases and the J end loses 3 bases, and a stretch of 9 bases separates them. According to the germline V gene, CDR1 reads SGHAT and CDR2 reads FQNNGV. The CDR3, cysteine through phenylalanine, is 14 amino acids long. The read is trimmed to its CDR3 DNA, 42 bases read in frame from base 1. This sample was included in a study of blood T cells in healthy people across ages (dated by TCRdb to the mid-2010s). With respect to the entire study: Template switching captured roughly one uniquely barcoded TCR beta cDNA molecule per two T cells in model experiments. The study measured age-related changes in TCR beta repertoire diversity using deep sequencing normalized with unique cDNA molecular identifiers. The donors were divided into four age groups: young (average around 15 years), middle-aged (about 41), aged (around 59) and long-lived (nearly 85). To avoid experimental bias, donors of different ages were spread randomly across the sequencing lanes. Two additional independent replicas of 1 million unique cDNA reads from the same blood draw were analyzed for two donors (one aged 18 to 30 and one aged 80 or older). On the study overall, not on this receptor specifically: Bulk unsorted PBMC profiling prevented conclusive comparison of naive and antigen-experienced compartments. Observed TCR beta diversity per million T cells fell roughly linearly with age, and a significant reduction was already apparent by age roughly 40. Estimates of total diversity based on one million sequenced T cells were regarded as lower bounds and as underestimates. Because the CMV infection status of the donors was unknown, age-related changes in expanded clonotypes may potentially have been confounded. Observed TCR beta diversity correlated strongly with the percentage of naive T cells measured by flow cytometry. Compared with the aged group, the long-lived group had more naive CD4+ T cells, fewer expanded clones and increased TCR diversity, a pattern suggesting age selection.

Systemically healthy Caucasian individuals from Russia, 35 to 40 in total and aged roughly 6 to 100 years, were included as donors. Ten milliliters of peripheral blood were drawn from each donor into EDTA-treated Vacutainer tubes. Ficoll-Paque density-gradient centrifugation was used to isolate PBMCs, with at least 6 million per sample. Trizol reagent was used to extract total RNA from PBMCs, with at least 6 micrograms per sample. For every donor, flow cytometry on a PBMC aliquot measured the percentage of naive CD45RAhigh/CD27high T cells. The receptor library was made with 5' RACE. TCRdb names Illumina HiSeq 2500 as the instrument used. A second PCR of about 7 to 12 cycles was run with a J-beta primer mix and a sample-barcoded 5' primer. A unique molecular identifier was introduced onto each TCR beta cDNA molecule by a template-switch 5' adaptor carrying 12 random nucleotides. At least 2.5 million CDR3-containing paired-end reads were obtained from each sample. First-strand cDNA was synthesized from all RNA with the Mint cDNA synthesis kit, primed by a TRBC-specific oligonucleotide. Following uracil-DNA glycosylase treatment, all cDNA underwent a first 18-cycle PCR with the universal primers M1SS and BC2_uni_R. As for the original processing: For normalization, 1 million high-quality reads were randomly selected from each sample, with every read carrying a distinct molecular identifier. Reads sharing molecular identifiers were discarded rather than binned into consensus sequences. MiTCR, with a Q25 quality threshold and the strictest error-elimination algorithm, was used for CDR3 identification, clonotype clustering and error correction. A nonparametric unseen species model using Euler transformation provided a lower-bound estimate of total TCR beta diversity. TCRdb reworked the public reads: Q25 trimming with fastp, MiXCR clone assembly, productive beta chains retained. Entries that share a CDR3 protein sequence are merged under the most common genes and DNA. V and J calls and clone size were set by TCRdb, not the authors. Here the sample has 890,000 or so distinct CDR3 sequences; around 68% occur a single time. Together, the top ten hold roughly a quarter of the sample.

The chain employs TRBV11-2 and TRBJ2-7, with TRBD2 perhaps the D gene, on 5 matching bases. This clonotype was sampled from a man in his thirties or forties in good health. Sequenced material: blood. The CDR3 here reads CASSLELVNYEQYF. At the DNA level, the sequence is TGTGCCAGCAGCTTAGAACTAGTGAACTACGAGCAGTACTTC.